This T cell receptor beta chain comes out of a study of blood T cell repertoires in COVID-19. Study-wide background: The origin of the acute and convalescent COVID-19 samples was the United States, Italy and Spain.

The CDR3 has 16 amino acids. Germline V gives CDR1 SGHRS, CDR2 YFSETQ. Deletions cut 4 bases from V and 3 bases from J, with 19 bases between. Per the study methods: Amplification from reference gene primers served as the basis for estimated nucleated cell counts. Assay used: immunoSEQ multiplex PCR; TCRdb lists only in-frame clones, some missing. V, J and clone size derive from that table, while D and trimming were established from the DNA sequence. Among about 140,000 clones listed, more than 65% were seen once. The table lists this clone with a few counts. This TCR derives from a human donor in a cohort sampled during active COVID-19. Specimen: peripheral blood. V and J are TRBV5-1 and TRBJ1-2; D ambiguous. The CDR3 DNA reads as TGCGCCAGCAGCCTGGATGGATCGGGAGGCGACTATGGCTACACCTTC. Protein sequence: CASSLDGSGGDYGYTF.